This T cell receptor beta chain was observed in a study of blood T cell repertoires in COVID-19. This clone was counted a few times. Germline loops: CDR1 MNHEY, CDR2 SVGAGI. This CDR3 spans 15 amino acids. V lost 5 bases, J lost 2 bases, and 12 bases lay in between. Using immunoSEQ multiplex PCR, the repertoire was profiled, and TCRdb retains in-frame clones only, with some absent. This table has about 210,000 clones, around 80% appearing once. The TCR was taken from a woman aged 35 to 49 with acute or convalescent COVID-19. The sample comprised peripheral blood. This chain connects TRBV6-5 to TRBJ1-4, with D possibly matching TRBD1 (6 bases). In nucleotides, the CDR3 is TGTGCCAGCAGTCGGAACAGGGCGACTAATGAAAAACTGTTTTTT. Amino acids: CASSRNRATNEKLFF.